The next 22 T cell receptor beta chains were all read from a single sample in a study of post-analysis software for immune sequencing data. Study-wide results and limits: In patients, TRBV5-6, TRBV5-1 and TRBV20-1 belonged to five TRBV segments found more frequently than in controls.

Carried by the TCR beta cDNA libraries were unique molecular identifiers. TCRdb analysed the PCR reads with MiXCR anew, one entry per CDR3 protein. The sample has roughly 800,000 distinct CDR3 sequences; approximately 53% are singletons. Their specific antigens are unknown. The sample taken for sequencing was blood. Receptors originate from a girl aged 5 to 17 with multiple sclerosis.

This clonotype was seen a single time. V usage is TRBV7-8 and J usage is TRBJ2-1, with TRBD2 matching 9 bases. V was clipped by 6 bases and J by 2 bases; unmatched bases: 14. CDR3 length: 18 amino acids. From germline, CDR1 is SGHVS and CDR2 FQNEAQ. The CDR3 DNA reads as TGTGCCAGCAGAATTAGCCCCCCTCGCGGGAGGGCCTACAATGAGCAGTTCTTC. This gives the protein CASRISPPRGRAYNEQFF. The full variable domain, its missing parts supplied by reference TRBV7-8 and TRBJ2-1, is GAGVSQSPRYKVAKRGQDVALRCDPISGHVSLFWYQQALGQGPEFLTYFQNEAQLDKSGLPSDRFFAERPEGSVSTLKIQRTQQEDSAVYLCASRISPPRGRAYNEQFFGPGTRLTVL.

This clonotype showed up just a few times. The chain combines TRBV24-1 with TRBJ2-1, with 8 bases lining up with TRBD1. Germline loops: CDR1 KGHDR, CDR2 SFDVKD. V trimming: 4 bases; J trimming: 9 bases; junction bases outside the gene matches: 7. The CDR3 sequence is 14 residues long. The DNA of the CDR3 is TGTGCCACCAGTGACTACAGGGGGGTAGGTGAGCAGTTCTTC. It codes for CATSDYRGVGEQFF.

This sequence joins TRBV28 and TRBJ2-7, with 8 bases identical to TRBD1. This CDR3 comprises 15 residues. V shed 3 bases, J shed 3 bases, and the junction held 7 bases outside the gene matches. The V gene's germline CDR1 is MDHEN and CDR2 SYDVKM. The CDR3 coding sequence is TGTGCCAGCAGTTTTTCCGGGACAGGCGACTACGAGCAGTACTTC. This translates into CASSFSGTGDYEQYF.

V gene TRBV7-2 combines with J gene TRBJ1-2; tentative D call: TRBD1 (5 bases). V was shortened by 7 bases and J by 4 bases, with 19 bases between the two germline ends. The CDR3 runs 15 residues. From germline, CDR1 is SGHTA and CDR2 FQGNSA. The CDR3 nucleotides read TGTGCCAGCATTCGGGGACGCCCCCCGCCCTATGGCTACACCTTC. Its translation: CASIRGRPPPYGYTF.

In this sample, this clonotype turned up a few times. The chain joins TRBV6-5 to TRBJ2-1; D is tentatively TRBD1 or TRBD2 (6 bases each). Germline values: CDR1 MNHEY, CDR2 SVGAGI. V was cut by 11 bases and J by 8 bases, with 25 bases left in between. There are 15 residues in the CDR3. In nucleotides, the CDR3 is TGTGCCTCCCACCCCGGGGGCATTTCGTATTATGAGCAGTTCTTC. It encodes CASHPGGISYYEQFF.

CDR3 in DNA: TGTGCCAGCAGCGCGGAAGCACGGGGGTACTTC. This codes for CASSAEARGYF. The V and J genes are TRBV2 and TRBJ2-4; weak D call: TRBD2 (5 bases). The germline V and J ends were trimmed by 6 bases and 15 bases, with 15 bases remaining between them. Germline V gives CDR1 SNHLY, CDR2 FYNNEI. The CDR3 extends over 11 amino acids.

This clonotype was observed many times. The chain uses TRBV7-7 and TRBJ2-7; 8 bases are a match to TRBD1. The CDR3 has 13 residues. Unmatched junction bases numbered 3, after V lost 5 bases and J lost 3 bases. CDR1 is SSHAT and CDR2 is FNYEAQ in the germline V gene (reference sequence). For the CDR3, the DNA is TGTGCCAGCAGCCCCGGGACAGGCTACGAGCAGTACTTC. Its translation: CASSPGTGYEQYF. The whole variable domain, remainder taken from reference TRBV7-7 and TRBJ2-7, is GAGVSQSPRYKVTKRGQDVTLRCDPISSHATLYWYQQALGQGPEFLTYFNYEAQPDKSGLPSDRFSAERPEGSISTLTIQRTEQRDSAMYRCASSPGTGYEQYFGPGTRLTVT.

The V and J genes are TRBV3-1 and TRBJ1-1, with D tentatively TRBD1 (6 bases). This CDR3 has 16 amino acids. Germline CDR1 is LGHDT and CDR2 is YNNKEL (reference sequence). Trimming shortened V by 2 bases and J by 3 bases, and 16 bases separated the two germline ends. CDR3 residues: CASSQSPGQWDTEAFF. In DNA, the CDR3 is TGTGCCAGCAGCCAAAGTCCGGGACAATGGGACACTGAAGCTTTCTTT.

A few counts support this clonotype. The junction does not match germline at one end; this may be a read error. The chain has TRBV12-3 or TRBV12-4 and TRBJ1-2; D is undetermined. The CDR3 consists of 11 residues. The CDR3 nucleotides are TGTGCCAGCAGTTTAAGAGGTGGCTGCACCTTC. It specifies CASSLRGGCTF.

The chain has TRBV9 and TRBJ1-2, with TRBD1 identical over 9 bases. The trim removed 3 bases at V and 8 bases at J, leaving 14 bases unmatched. Germline V gene data show CDR1 as SGDLS and CDR2 as YYNGEE. The CDR3 is made up of 16 amino acids. CDR3 bases: TGTGCCAGCAGCGATGGGGGACAGGGCACTTGGAGGGGCTACACCTTC. Translated, it gives CASSDGGQGTWRGYTF.

This clonotype was seen once. The J gene is TRBJ2-2, the V gene TRBV7-2; D not certain. The CDR3 contains 15 residues. Germline V gene lookup returns CDR1 SGHTA and CDR2 FQGNSA. The germline V and J ends were trimmed by 0 bases and 5 bases, with 10 bases remaining between them. In nucleotides, the CDR3 is TGTGCCAGCAGCTTAGCGGGCGGAGATACCGGGGAGCTGTTTTTT. Translated, it gives CASSLAGGDTGELFF.

J is TRBJ2-5 and V is TRBV2, with 7 bases identical to TRBD1. V was clipped by 10 bases and J by 11 bases; unmatched bases: 16. Germline CDR1 is SNHLY and CDR2 is FYNNEI. The CDR3 loop spans 13 amino acids. The DNA for the CDR3 is TGTGCCACCGGACAGGAGACCTCTCGAGAGCAGTACTTC. It is translated as CATGQETSREQYF.

The chain recombines TRBV10-3 with TRBJ2-1; D not certain. CDR1 is ENHRY and CDR2 is SYGVKD in the germline V gene. This CDR3 spans 14 amino acids. Trimming removed 0 bases from V and 5 bases from J, with 8 bases in between. The DNA of the CDR3 is TGTGCCATCAGTGAGTCGTCCCGAGACAATGAGCAGTTCTTC. Its translation: CAISESSRDNEQFF.

The chain is built from TRBV20-1 and TRBJ2-7; D is unresolved. V shed 0 bases and J shed 5 bases, with 14 bases lying between them. The CDR3 loop spans 14 amino acids. The germline V gene encodes CDR1 DFQATT and CDR2 SNEGSKA (reference sequence). The CDR3 sequence: CSARDTVLIHEQYF. CDR3 DNA: TGCAGTGCTAGAGATACAGTTCTAATTCACGAGCAGTACTTC.

A remark on this clonotype: One end of the junction fails to match germline, which may point to a read error. V gene TRBV18 combines with J gene TRBJ2-3, with D perhaps matching TRBD1 or TRBD2 (6 bases each). The CDR3 contains 14 residues. From germline, CDR1 is KGHSH and CDR2 LQKENI. This CDR3 is CATGRGARTDTQYF. The CDR3, as DNA: TGTGCCACCGGAAGGGGGGCACGCACAGATACTCAGTATTTT.

CDR3 loop: CASSLVSGPLYNEQFF. Written as DNA, the CDR3 is TGTGCCAGCAGCTTGGTTAGCGGGCCGCTCTACAATGAGCAGTTCTTC. The rearrangement joins TRBV5-4 to TRBJ2-1; 7 nucleotides align to TRBD2. Looked up from germline, CDR1 is SGHNT and CDR2 is YYREEE (reference sequence). The ends lost 0 bases at V and 3 bases at J; junction bases unmatched: 6. This CDR3 comprises 16 residues. Using reference TRBV5-4 and TRBJ2-1 for the parts outside the CDR3, the full variable domain is ETGVTQSPTHLIKTRGQQVTLRCSSQSGHNTVSWYQQALGQGPQFIFQYYREEENGRGNFPPRFSGLQFPNYSSELNVNALELDDSALYLCASSLVSGPLYNEQFFGPGTRLTVL.

The chain combines TRBV7-8 with TRBJ2-1, with 12 bases fitting TRBD2. The CDR3 contains 21 residues. Per the germline V gene, CDR1 is SGHVS and CDR2 is FQNEAQ. The J segment lost 1 base and the V segment lost 5 bases, leaving 18 bases of the junction unmatched. CDR3 region: CASSPSRLAGGPGKSYNEQFF. The CDR3 bases are TGTGCCAGCAGCCCGTCCCGGCTAGCGGGAGGGCCTGGGAAATCCTACAATGAGCAGTTCTTC.

The chain joins TRBV19 to TRBJ2-6, with D tentatively TRBD1 or TRBD2 (5 bases each). CDR1 is LNHDA, CDR2 SQIVND, per germline (reference sequence). V dropped 6 bases and J dropped 0 bases, with 12 bases sitting between them. The CDR3 runs 16 residues. This chain's CDR3 is CASRTSGTSGANVLTF. The CDR3 DNA reads as TGTGCCAGTAGAACCTCCGGGACCTCTGGGGCCAACGTCCTGACTTTC.

This clonotype came up a few times. The chain recombines TRBV29-1 with TRBJ2-1, with 8 bases aligning to TRBD2. The CDR3 spans 14 residues. The trim removed 8 bases at V and 4 bases at J, leaving 10 bases unmatched. Germline-derived CDR1 and CDR2 are SQVTM and ANQGSEA. This chain's CDR3 is CSSSTSAPYNEQFF. The CDR3 DNA reads TGCAGCAGCTCGACTAGCGCACCTTACAATGAGCAGTTCTTC.

The CDR3 loop reads CASSVPMSGETQYF. In nucleotides, the CDR3 is TGTGCCAGCAGTGTCCCAATGTCTGGGGAGACCCAGTACTTC. The rearrangement joins TRBV28 to TRBJ2-7; D is unclear. The DNA end is more similar to TRBJ2-5, so the J call may be wrong. The CDR3 contains 14 residues. Germline CDR1 is MDHEN and CDR2 is SYDVKM.

This clonotype was recorded a few times. V is TRBV6-4 and J is TRBJ2-2; D unresolved. CDR1 is MRHNA, CDR2 SNTAGT, per germline. Trimming pared 3 bases from V and 6 bases from J, leaving 14 bases between. The CDR3 is made up of 15 amino acids. CDR3 in amino acids: CASSDKGLGSGELFF. Written as DNA, the CDR3 is TGTGCCAGCAGTGATAAGGGCCTGGGTTCCGGGGAGCTGTTTTTT.

This chain connects TRBV24-1 to TRBJ2-5, with 9 bases fitting TRBD1. The J segment lost 11 bases and the V segment lost 3 bases, leaving 6 bases of the junction unmatched. This CDR3 spans 13 amino acids. Per the germline V gene, CDR1 is KGHDR and CDR2 is SFDVKD. The CDR3 DNA reads TGTGCCACCAGTGATCCCAGGACAGGGGAGCAGTACTTC. This codes for CATSDPRTGEQYF.